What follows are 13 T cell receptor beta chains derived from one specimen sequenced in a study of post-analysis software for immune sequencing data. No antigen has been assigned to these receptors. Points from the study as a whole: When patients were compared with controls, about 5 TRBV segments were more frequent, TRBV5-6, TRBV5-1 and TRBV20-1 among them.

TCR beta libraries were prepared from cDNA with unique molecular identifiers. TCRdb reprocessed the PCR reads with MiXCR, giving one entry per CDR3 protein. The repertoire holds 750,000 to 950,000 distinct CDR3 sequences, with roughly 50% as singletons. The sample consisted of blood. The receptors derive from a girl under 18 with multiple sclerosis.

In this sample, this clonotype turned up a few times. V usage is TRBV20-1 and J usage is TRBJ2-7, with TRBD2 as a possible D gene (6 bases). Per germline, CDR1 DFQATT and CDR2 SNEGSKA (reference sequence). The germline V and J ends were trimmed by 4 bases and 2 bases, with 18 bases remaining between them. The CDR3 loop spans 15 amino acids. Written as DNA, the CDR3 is TGCAGTGCTAAGGCACTAGTCTGGGGGGCCTACGAGCAGTACTTC. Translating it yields CSAKALVWGAYEQYF.

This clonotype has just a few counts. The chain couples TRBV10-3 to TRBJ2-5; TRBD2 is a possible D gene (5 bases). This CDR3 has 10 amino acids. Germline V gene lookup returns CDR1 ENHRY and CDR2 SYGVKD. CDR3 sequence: CSPSIGEQYF. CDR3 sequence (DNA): TGTTCACCATCCATCGGGGAGCAGTACTTC.

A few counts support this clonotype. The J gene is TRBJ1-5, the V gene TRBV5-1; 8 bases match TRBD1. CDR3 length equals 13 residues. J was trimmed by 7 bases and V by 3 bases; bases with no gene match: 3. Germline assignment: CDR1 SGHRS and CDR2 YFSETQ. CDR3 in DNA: TGCGCCAGCAGCTCGACAGGGGACCAGCCCCAGCATTTT. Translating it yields CASSSTGDQPQHF.

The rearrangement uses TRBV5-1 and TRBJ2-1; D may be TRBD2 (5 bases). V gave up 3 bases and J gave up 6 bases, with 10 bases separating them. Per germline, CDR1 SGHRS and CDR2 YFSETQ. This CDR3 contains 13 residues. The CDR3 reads CASSSQLGNEQFF. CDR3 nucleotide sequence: TGCGCCAGCAGCTCCCAACTAGGCAATGAGCAGTTCTTC.

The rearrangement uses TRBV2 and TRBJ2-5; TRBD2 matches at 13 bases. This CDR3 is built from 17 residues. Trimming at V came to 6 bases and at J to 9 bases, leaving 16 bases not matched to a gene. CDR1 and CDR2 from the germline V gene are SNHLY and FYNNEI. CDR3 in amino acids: CASRPGTSGIHPTAQYF. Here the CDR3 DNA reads TGTGCCAGCAGGCCCGGGACTAGCGGGATACATCCCACGGCCCAGTACTTC.

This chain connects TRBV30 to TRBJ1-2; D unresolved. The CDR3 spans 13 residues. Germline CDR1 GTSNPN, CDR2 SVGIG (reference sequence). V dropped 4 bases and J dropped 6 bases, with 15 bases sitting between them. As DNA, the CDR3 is TGTGCCTGGATCAAACAGCCGGTGAATGGCTACACCTTC. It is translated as CAWIKQPVNGYTF.

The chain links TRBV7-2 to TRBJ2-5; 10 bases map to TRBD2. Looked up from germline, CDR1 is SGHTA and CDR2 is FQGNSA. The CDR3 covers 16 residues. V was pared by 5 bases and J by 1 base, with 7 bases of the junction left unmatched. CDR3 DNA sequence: TGTGCCAGCAGCCCTGCCCGGACTAGCGGCCAAGAGACCCAGTACTTC. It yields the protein CASSPARTSGQETQYF.

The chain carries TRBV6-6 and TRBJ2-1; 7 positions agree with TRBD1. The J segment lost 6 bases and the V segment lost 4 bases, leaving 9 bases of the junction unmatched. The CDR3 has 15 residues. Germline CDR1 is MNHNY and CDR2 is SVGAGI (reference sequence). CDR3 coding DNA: TGTGCCAGCAGTTTACAGGGGAATCTAGGCAATGAGCAGTTCTTC. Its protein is CASSLQGNLGNEQFF.

CDR3 DNA sequence: TGTGCCAGCAGCTTTCTCCGGGACAGGGGTAGAGATGGCTACACCTTC. The encoded protein is CASSFLRDRGRDGYTF. The V call is TRBV7-9, the J call TRBJ1-2, with 10 bases identical to TRBD1. V lost 3 bases to trimming and J lost 6 bases; unmatched junction nucleotides: 10. Germline-derived CDR1 and CDR2 are SEHNR and FQNEAQ (reference sequence). CDR3 size: 16 residues.

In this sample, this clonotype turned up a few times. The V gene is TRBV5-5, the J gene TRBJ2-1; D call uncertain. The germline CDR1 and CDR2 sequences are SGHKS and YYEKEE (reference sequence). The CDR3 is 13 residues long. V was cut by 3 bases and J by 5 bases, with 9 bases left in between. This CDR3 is CASSSRPDNEQFF. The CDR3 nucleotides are TGTGCCAGCAGCTCCCGGCCCGACAATGAGCAGTTCTTC.

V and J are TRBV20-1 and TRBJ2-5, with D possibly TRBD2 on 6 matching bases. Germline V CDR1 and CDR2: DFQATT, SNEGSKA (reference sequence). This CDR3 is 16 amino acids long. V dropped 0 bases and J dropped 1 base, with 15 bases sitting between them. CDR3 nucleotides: TGCAGTGCTAGAGATGGGACTGTGATCTCCCAAGAGACCCAGTACTTC. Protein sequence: CSARDGTVISQETQYF.

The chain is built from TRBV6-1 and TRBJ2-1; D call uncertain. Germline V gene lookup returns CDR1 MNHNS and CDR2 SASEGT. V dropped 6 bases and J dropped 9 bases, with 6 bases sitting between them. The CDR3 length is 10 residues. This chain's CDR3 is CASSAGEQFF. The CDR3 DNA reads TGTGCCAGCAGCGCCGGTGAGCAGTTCTTC.

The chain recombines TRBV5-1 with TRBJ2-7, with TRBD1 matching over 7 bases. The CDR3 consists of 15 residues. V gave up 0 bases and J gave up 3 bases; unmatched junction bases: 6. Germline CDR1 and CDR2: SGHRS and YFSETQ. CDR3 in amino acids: CASSLVVTGSYEQYF. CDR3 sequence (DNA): TGCGCCAGCAGCTTGGTGGTGACAGGGAGCTACGAGCAGTACTTC.